The T cell receptor (beta chain) under discussion was sequenced for a study of early stage breast cancer tumors. Profiled with immunoSEQ multiplex PCR; TCRdb holds only in-frame clones, not every one. The sample shows roughly 60,000 clones, roughly 80% of them seen only once. Deletions cut 6 bases from V and 5 bases from J, with 13 bases between. The CDR3 consists of 14 residues. CDR1 LNHDA and CDR2 SQIVND come from the germline V gene (reference sequence). The chain uses TRBV19 and TRBJ1-4; D is unclear. This TCR was sampled from a person aged 25 to 39 with breast cancer. The source material was blood. CDR3 protein: CASSPTGSNEKLFF. The CDR3 DNA reads as TGTGCCAGTAGCCCGACGGGAAGCAATGAAAAACTGTTTTTT.